Following are 19 T cell receptor beta chains from one sample sequenced in a study of shared clonotypes between healthy human individuals (dated by TCRdb to between 2020 and 2021). The library was made by the immunoSEQ multiplex PCR assay. TCRdb's version of the immuneACCESS table is confined to in-frame rearrangements and falls short of the full clone set. An unresolved V gene accounts for under half of the shortfall where checked; the remainder is of unknown origin. The sample data list about 1.1 million clones, and around 77% of these were observed just once. The ten largest clones add up to almost 0.9% of the sample. Sequences were obtained from memory CD4+ T cells from PBMCs. The cell subset or site label, read with the paper, signifies: CD45RA-negative fraction. These receptors were taken from a man aged 18-30 years in good health. Some clones in this sample may be carry-over from other donors' samples.

V gene TRBV28 combines with J gene TRBJ2-6, with D perhaps matching TRBD2 (5 bases). Germline V lookup: CDR1 MDHEN, CDR2 SYDVKM. V shed 7 bases and J shed 0 bases, with 10 bases lying between them. The CDR3 consists of 15 residues. The CDR3 is CASTLGSSGANVLTF. The CDR3 coding sequence is TGTGCCAGCACGTTAGGGAGCTCTGGGGCCAACGTCCTGACTTTC.

The V gene is TRBV19, the J gene TRBJ2-2; a possible D gene is TRBD1 (6 bases). Germline V lookup: CDR1 LNHDA, CDR2 SQIVND (reference sequence). V was clipped by 8 bases and J by 5 bases, with 12 bases between them. The CDR3 is made up of 13 amino acids. CDR3 nucleotides: TGTGCCAGTCGGAAAGGGGGAACCGGGGAGCTGTTTTTT. It codes for CASRKGGTGELFF.

The genes are TRBV27 and TRBJ1-1; maybe TRBD1 (5 bases). Germline values: CDR1 MNHEY, CDR2 SMNVEV (reference sequence). The CDR3 totals 14 residues. V was trimmed by 5 bases and J by 4 bases, leaving 14 bases between them. CDR3 nucleotides: TGTGCCAGCAGTCTTCAGGGAAGGAGCACTGAAGCTTTCTTT. It translates to CASSLQGRSTEAFF.

This chain uses TRBV19 with TRBJ2-6; no definite D call. V was clipped by 2 bases and J by 0 bases, with 11 bases between them. The V gene's germline CDR1 is LNHDA and CDR2 SQIVND (reference sequence). This CDR3 is built from 17 residues. As DNA, the CDR3 is TGTGCCAGTAGTATAAGCCCAGCCGCCTCTGGGGCCAACGTCCTGACTTTC. This translates into CASSISPAASGANVLTF.

V is TRBV30 and J is TRBJ1-1; 8 nucleotides line up with TRBD1. Germline assignment: CDR1 GTSNPN and CDR2 SVGIG (reference sequence). With V trimmed by 8 bases and J by 5 bases, 4 bases remained unmatched. The CDR3 has 11 residues. This chain's CDR3 is CAQGAGTEAFF. In DNA, the CDR3 is TGTGCCCAGGGGGCGGGGACTGAAGCTTTCTTT.

At least ten counts were recorded for this clone. The gene calls are TRBV4-3 and TRBJ2-5; weak D call: TRBD2 (5 bases). Between the trimmed V and J ends, which lost 3 bases and 1 base, there was a span of 9 bases. The CDR3 length is 14 residues. In germline, CDR1 is LGHNA, CDR2 YSLEER. The CDR3 protein is CASSHIAFQETQYF. The CDR3 DNA is TGCGCCAGCAGCCACATAGCGTTCCAAGAGACCCAGTACTTC.

The chain joins TRBV2 to TRBJ1-5; D is perhaps TRBD1 (5 bases). Trimming pared 2 bases from V and 0 bases from J, leaving 8 bases between. The CDR3 is 15 amino acids. Germline V gives CDR1 SNHLY, CDR2 FYNNEI. The DNA of the CDR3 is TGTGCCAGCAGTGAAACAGGCCCTAGCAATCAGCCCCAGCATTTT. Translating it yields CASSETGPSNQPQHF.

The V gene is TRBV28, the J gene TRBJ2-1, with 7 bases that match TRBD2. J lost 5 bases, V lost 4 bases, and 8 bases had no gene match. The CDR3 is 15 amino acids. CDR1 and CDR2 (germline): MDHEN, SYDVKM. CDR3 protein: CASSSLPREHNEQFF. In DNA, the CDR3 is TGTGCCAGCAGTTCCCTCCCGCGGGAGCACAATGAGCAGTTCTTC.

This clone was counted between two and nine times. The V gene is TRBV9, the J gene TRBJ1-2, with 7 nucleotides matching TRBD1. With V trimmed by 3 bases and J by 7 bases, 15 bases remained unmatched. CDR1 and CDR2 (germline): SGDLS, YYNGEE. This CDR3 region has 16 residues. Here the CDR3 reads CASSDGGAGGVSGYTF. The CDR3 coding sequence is TGTGCCAGCAGCGACGGAGGGGCAGGGGGTGTTAGTGGCTACACCTTC.

The chain carries TRBV11-2 and TRBJ2-5; D gene uncertain. Deletions cut 5 bases from V and 1 base from J, with 14 bases between. CDR1 is SGHAT and CDR2 is FQNNGV in the germline V gene. This CDR3 comprises 15 residues. The CDR3 is CASSRPWGPQETQYF. In DNA form, the CDR3 reads TGTGCCAGCAGCCGTCCTTGGGGTCCCCAAGAGACCCAGTACTTC.

V and J are TRBV7-8 and TRBJ2-1, with 9 positions matching TRBD2. The CDR3 is 13 residues long. CDR1 and CDR2 from the germline V gene are SGHVS and FQNEAQ. V trimming: 4 bases; J trimming: 9 bases; junction bases outside the gene matches: 4. Written as DNA, the CDR3 is TGTGCCAGCAGCTCGTCGACTAGCGGTGAGCAGTTCTTC. Amino acids: CASSSSTSGEQFF.

The chain joins TRBV5-4 to TRBJ2-2, with TRBD2 matching over 10 bases. J lost 0 bases, V lost 2 bases, and 4 bases had no gene match. There are 17 residues in the CDR3. Germline CDR1 SGHNT, CDR2 YYREEE (reference sequence). The CDR3 loop reads CASSFPTSGTNTGELFF. The DNA for the CDR3 is TGTGCCAGCAGCTTCCCTACTAGCGGGACGAACACCGGGGAGCTGTTTTTT.

The chain uses TRBV19 and TRBJ2-2; no clear D gene. The CDR3 consists of 13 residues. CDR1 and CDR2 from the germline V gene are LNHDA and SQIVND (reference sequence). Trimming took off 7 bases at V and 0 bases at J, with 6 bases between the two ends. CDR3 in DNA: TGTGCCAGTACGGCCCCGAACACCGGGGAGCTGTTTTTT. This gives the protein CASTAPNTGELFF.

The V gene is TRBV19, the J gene TRBJ2-5; D is unresolved. Germline CDR1 and CDR2: LNHDA and SQIVND (reference sequence). The CDR3 is 13 residues long. Between the trimmed V and J ends, which lost 5 bases and 3 bases, there was a span of 10 bases. DNA of the CDR3: TGTGCCAGTAGTCCGGAGTATGAAGAGACCCAGTACTTC. Translated: CASSPEYEETQYF.

CDR3 in amino acids: CASSPGVGQGETQYF. In DNA form, the CDR3 reads TGTGCCAGCAGCCCAGGGGTGGGACAGGGTGAGACCCAGTACTTC. The chain carries TRBV7-3 and TRBJ2-5; TRBD1 aligns across 9 bases. V was pared by 5 bases and J by 5 bases, with 9 bases of the junction left unmatched. The CDR3 sequence is 15 residues long. The germline V gene has CDR1 SGHTA and CDR2 FQGTGA.

The count of this clone is one. A much larger clone sits a single nucleotide away, making a read error possible. V is TRBV6-1 and J is TRBJ1-5, with D tentatively TRBD1 (6 bases). Trimming cost V 8 bases and J 4 bases, with 15 bases left between them. The germline V gene has CDR1 MNHNS and CDR2 SASEGT. The CDR3 consists of 14 residues. The CDR3 DNA sequence: TGTGCCAGCTCTGTGGGAGGGGGGAATCAGCCCCAGCATTTT. This codes for CASSVGGGNQPQHF.

This clone was detected a few times. This chain links TRBV7-2 with TRBJ2-3; a weak D match, TRBD2 (6 bases). Germline V gene data show CDR1 as SGHTA and CDR2 as FQGNSA. The CDR3 has 15 amino acids. V lost 3 bases to trimming and J lost 2 bases, with 12 bases between them. The CDR3 coding sequence is TGTGCCAGCAGCTTTGGGCGGGAACTCACAGATACGCAGTATTTT. As protein: CASSFGRELTDTQYF.

This clone was seen only a few times. The CDR3 DNA reads as TGTGCCAGCAGTTTTATCGGAAGAGGGACCGCCTACGAGCAGTACTTC. Translation gives CASSFIGRGTAYEQYF. The chain employs TRBV28 and TRBJ2-7; D is tentatively TRBD1 or TRBD2 (5 bases each). The CDR3 is made up of 16 amino acids. With 3 bases removed from V and 2 bases from J, the gap between germline ends came to 17 bases. The V gene's germline CDR1 is MDHEN and CDR2 SYDVKM.

This clone showed up just once. The chain has TRBV5-8 and TRBJ1-2; 9 bases match TRBD1. The V gene's germline CDR1 is SGHTS and CDR2 YDEGEE. The CDR3 length is 14 residues. The V and J ends lost 4 bases and 8 bases, in that order; junction bases with no gene match: 9. This chain's CDR3 is CASSGSGTGRGYTF. The CDR3 DNA reads TGTGCCAGCAGCGGCTCCGGGACAGGGAGGGGCTACACCTTC.